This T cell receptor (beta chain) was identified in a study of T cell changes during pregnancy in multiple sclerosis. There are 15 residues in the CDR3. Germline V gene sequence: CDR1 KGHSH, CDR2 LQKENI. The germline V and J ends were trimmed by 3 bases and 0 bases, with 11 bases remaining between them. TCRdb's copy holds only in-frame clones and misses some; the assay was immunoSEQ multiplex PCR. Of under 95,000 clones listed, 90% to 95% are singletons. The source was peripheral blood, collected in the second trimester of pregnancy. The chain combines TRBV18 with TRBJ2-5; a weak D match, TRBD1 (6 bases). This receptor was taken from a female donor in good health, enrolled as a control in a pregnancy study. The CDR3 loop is CASSPNTGNQETQYF. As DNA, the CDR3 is TGTGCCAGCTCACCCAATACAGGGAACCAAGAGACCCAGTACTTC.